The 32 T cell receptor beta chains presented below share a single source sample, sequenced in a study of Graves' ophthalmopathy and Graves' hyperthyroidism. TCR beta CDR3 regions were amplified from RNA transcripts. The authors performed first-round RT-PCR with HTBI primers and then a second-round multiplex PCR. One entry per CDR3 protein, called by TCRdb with MiXCR from the multiplex PCR reads. The table includes roughly 380,000 distinct CDR3 sequences, 15% detected once. Sequenced sample: peripheral blood. The origin of the receptors is a young woman with stable Graves' hyperthyroidism.

This clonotype has a handful of counts. No conserved phenylalanine or tryptophan is present at the end of the CDR3, so a read error is the likely explanation. The V call is TRBV6-1, the J call TRBJ1-2, with 7 bases matching TRBD1. The CDR3 runs 14 residues. V lost 4 bases and J lost 4; bases outside the gene matches: 6. CDR1 is MNHNS, CDR2 SASEGT, per germline. The DNA of the CDR3 is TGTGCCAGCAGTGCCCAGACAGGGCCCTATGGCTACACCGTC. Its protein is CASSAQTGPYGYTV.

Many counts were recorded for this clonotype. The rearrangement links TRBV27 to TRBJ1-6; no definite D call. Deletions cut 11 bases from V and 1 base from J, with 12 bases between. CDR1 is MNHEY and CDR2 is SMNVEV in the germline V gene (reference sequence). The CDR3 sequence is 14 residues long. The CDR3 region has the DNA TGTGCCTCTTCTGTGGGATCCTATAATTCACCCCTCCACTTT. Translating gives CASSVGSYNSPLHF.

In the case of this clonotype: This sequence may be a read error, since a much larger clone differs from it by one base. The final CDR3 position lacks the conserved phenylalanine or tryptophan, pointing to a likely read error. The chain uses TRBV20-1 and TRBJ1-1; D may be TRBD1 (6 bases). Germline V lookup: CDR1 DFQATT, CDR2 SNEGSKA (reference sequence). The CDR3 totals 15 residues. V lost 2 bases and J 10 bases, leaving 23 bases between the germline ends. The CDR3 here is CSARSWRDQTGIAFY. In DNA, the CDR3 is TGCAGTGCTAGATCCTGGAGGGACCAAACAGGGATAGCTTTCTAT.

This clonotype showed up many times. The gene calls are TRBV6-2 or TRBV6-3 and TRBJ2-7; D is undetermined. Germline V gives CDR1 MNHEY, CDR2 SVGEGT. This CDR3 region has 15 residues. V lost 4 bases and J lost 0, with 13 bases in between. The CDR3 protein is CASSSLLESSYEQYF. DNA for the CDR3: TGTGCCAGCAGTTCCCTACTCGAGAGCTCCTACGAGCAGTACTTC.

This clonotype has a count of ten or more. DNA for the CDR3: TGTGCCAGCAGTCTGATAACGGGGAACACTGAAGCTTTCTTT. Protein product: CASSLITGNTEAFF. This chain links TRBV25-1 with TRBJ1-1; no definite D call. CDR1 and CDR2 from the germline V gene are MGHDK and SYGVNS. Trimming stripped 5 bases from V and 1 base from J, with 11 bases between. CDR3 length equals 14 residues. The full variable domain, rest sourced from reference TRBV25-1 and TRBJ1-1, is EADIYQTPRYLVIGTGKKITLECSQTMGHDKMYWYQQDPGMELHLIHYSYGVNSTEKGDLSSESTVSRIRTEHFPLTLESARPSHTSQYLCASSLITGNTEAFFGQGTRLTVV.

This clonotype was detected many times. The rearrangement uses TRBV20-1 and TRBJ2-7; tentatively, D is TRBD2 (5 bases). The V gene lost 0 bases and the J gene lost 0 bases, with 12 bases spanning the gap. Germline CDR1 DFQATT, CDR2 SNEGSKA (reference sequence). The CDR3 runs 15 residues. DNA for the CDR3: TGCAGTGCTAGAGATAGTGGAAGCGGCTCCTACGAGCAGTACTTC. Translation: CSARDSGSGSYEQYF.

The chain recombines TRBV7-9 with TRBJ2-7; weak D call: TRBD2 (5 bases). The CDR3 covers 15 residues. Trimming took 4 bases from V and 2 from J, leaving 15 bases between them. Germline V gene lookup returns CDR1 SEHNR and CDR2 FQNEAQ (reference sequence). The CDR3 DNA reads TGTGCCAGCAGCTCGCCGGACTCATCTACCTACGAGCAGTACTTC. It is translated as CASSSPDSSTYEQYF. Full variable domain (outside the CDR3, taken from reference TRBV7-9 and TRBJ2-7): DTGVSQNPRHKITKRGQNVTFRCDPISEHNRLYWYRQTLGQGPEFLTYFQNEAQLEKSRLLSDRFSAERPKGSFSTLEIQRTEQGDSAMYLCASSSPDSSTYEQYFGPGTRLTVT.

The chain couples TRBV7-2 to TRBJ2-2; 7 bases are a match to TRBD2. CDR3 size: 14 residues. In germline, CDR1 is SGHTA, CDR2 FQGNSA. V lost 4 bases, J lost 2 bases, and 1 base stayed unmatched. This chain's CDR3 is CASSWTRNTGELFF. Written as DNA, the CDR3 is TGTGCCAGCAGCTGGACTAGAAACACCGGGGAGCTGTTTTTT.

This clonotype was seen repeatedly, ten times or more. The V and J genes are TRBV6-2 or TRBV6-3 and TRBJ1-6; 7 bases map to TRBD1. The length of the CDR3 is 14 residues. J gave up 9 bases and V 6 bases, and 8 bases lay outside the gene matches. From germline, CDR1 is MNHEY and CDR2 SVGEGT. The CDR3: CASRGGQPRSPLHF. For the CDR3, the DNA is TGTGCCAGCAGGGGGGGACAGCCGCGTTCACCCCTCCACTTT.

This clonotype showed up many times. The chain employs TRBV19 and TRBJ2-7; unclear D gene. Germline loops: CDR1 LNHDA, CDR2 SQIVND (reference sequence). CDR3 size: 15 residues. Between the trimmed V and J ends, which lost 6 bases and 6 bases, there was a span of 21 bases. The DNA of the CDR3 is TGTGCCAGTAGATTCGGAGCAGGTGCTCCCTCCGAGCAGTACTTC. Its translation is CASRFGAGAPSEQYF.

There are many counts of this clonotype. This chain connects TRBV9 to TRBJ1-1; 7 bases map to TRBD1. Trimming cost V 3 bases and J 2 bases; bases outside gene matches: 7. The CDR3 runs to 15 residues. Germline-derived CDR1 and CDR2 are SGDLS and YYNGEE. The CDR3 DNA follows: TGTGCCAGCAGCGAGAGACAGGGCCTTAACACTGAAGCTTTCTTT. Translating gives CASSERQGLNTEAFF.

This clonotype was picked up one time. This may be a read error, as it is one base from a much larger clone. The chain uses TRBV7-8 and TRBJ1-5; possibly TRBD1 for D (6 bases). Germline CDR1 reads SGHVS; CDR2 reads FQNEAQ. The ends were cut back, 1 base at V and 2 bases at J, with 15 bases in the middle. The CDR3 has 17 residues. The CDR3: CASSLVGDTYRNQPQHF. CDR3 nucleotides: TGTGCCAGCAGCTTAGTAGGGGACACCTATCGCAATCAGCCCCAGCATTTT. Looking up the rest from reference TRBV7-8 and TRBJ1-5 gives the full variable domain: GAGVSQSPRYKVAKRGQDVALRCDPISGHVSLFWYQQALGQGPEFLTYFQNEAQLDKSGLPSDRFFAERPEGSVSTLKIQRTQQEDSAVYLCASSLVGDTYRNQPQHFGDGTRLSIL.

This clonotype was recorded many times. The chain is built from TRBV2 and TRBJ2-5; TRBD1 agrees at 10 bases. The V and J ends lost 2 bases and 5 bases, in that order; junction bases with no gene match: 2. The CDR3 is 14 residues long. The V gene's germline CDR1 is SNHLY and CDR2 FYNNEI. CDR3 amino acids: CASSEMGQGETQYF. The CDR3 DNA follows: TGTGCCAGCAGTGAAATGGGACAGGGGGAGACCCAGTACTTC.

The V call is TRBV6-1, the J call TRBJ2-2, with no clear D. This CDR3 comprises 16 residues. From germline, CDR1 is MNHNS and CDR2 SASEGT. V was trimmed by 2 bases and J by 3 bases, leaving 13 bases between them. The CDR3 coding sequence is TGTGCCAGCAGTGAAAAGGTCCAATTTTACACCGGGGAGCTGTTTTTT. Translated: CASSEKVQFYTGELFF.

This clonotype was detected a few times. The gene calls are TRBV6-4 and TRBJ1-6; TRBD1 is a possible D gene (6 bases). The germline gives CDR1 MRHNA, CDR2 SNTAGT. Deletions cut 3 bases from V and 4 bases from J, with 16 bases between. The CDR3 is 17 residues long. CDR3 residues: CASSEARQASYNSPLHF. The CDR3 region has the DNA TGTGCCAGCAGTGAAGCCCGACAGGCCTCTTATAATTCACCCCTCCACTTT.

Many counts were recorded for this clonotype. The CDR3 is CASSEVGSSTSKNIQYF. In nucleotides, the CDR3 is TGTGCCAGCAGTGAAGTTGGATCCTCGACTTCCAAAAACATTCAGTACTTC. This chain joins TRBV6-1 and TRBJ2-4; D is undetermined. V was shortened by 1 base and J by 2 bases, with 15 bases between the two germline ends. The CDR3 has 17 amino acids. Germline-derived CDR1 and CDR2 are MNHNS and SASEGT.

The chain joins TRBV4-1 to TRBJ1-2; 8 positions match TRBD1. The ends lost 5 bases at V and 0 bases at J; junction bases unmatched: 8. The length of the CDR3 is 16 residues. CDR1 MGHRA and CDR2 YSYEKL come from the germline V gene. The CDR3 DNA reads as TGCGCCAGCAGCACCCGGACAGGGAACTCTAACTATGGCTACACCTTC. It encodes CASSTRTGNSNYGYTF.

This chain uses TRBV12-3 or TRBV12-4 with TRBJ1-1; 7 bases align to TRBD1. The CDR3 sequence is 11 residues long. V shed 8 bases and J 10 bases; nucleotides not matched to a gene: 7. CDR3 nucleotides: TGTGCCAGCCAGACCGGGACAGCAGCTTTCTTT. Its translation: CASQTGTAAFF.

This clonotype was seen repeatedly, ten times or more. The gene calls are TRBV2 and TRBJ2-2; D possibly corresponds to TRBD1 (5 bases). Between the trimmed V and J ends, which lost 7 bases and 6 bases, there was a span of 21 bases. The CDR3 covers 16 residues. CDR1 SNHLY and CDR2 FYNNEI come from the germline V gene. CDR3 sequence: CASKTIPALRAGELFF. The CDR3, as DNA: TGTGCCAGCAAAACTATTCCCGCCCTCAGGGCCGGGGAGCTGTTTTTT. The full variable domain, its missing parts supplied by reference TRBV2 and TRBJ2-2, is EPEVTQTPSHQVTQMGQEVILRCVPISNHLYFYWYRQILGQKVEFLVSFYNNEISEKSEIFDDQFSVERPDGSNFTLKIRSTKLEDSAMYFCASKTIPALRAGELFFGEGSRLTVL.

This clonotype was seen many times. This chain joins TRBV11-3 and TRBJ1-2; a weak D match, TRBD1 (5 bases). The CDR3 loop spans 16 amino acids. V dropped 1 base and J dropped 1 base, with 13 bases sitting between them. From germline, CDR1 is SGHNT and CDR2 YENEEA. CDR3 protein: CASSLGGSSDNYGYTF. The CDR3 DNA reads TGTGCCAGCAGCTTAGGGGGGTCCTCTGATAACTATGGCTACACCTTC.

This clonotype was counted a few times. The genes are TRBV10-3 and TRBJ1-1, with a tentative D call TRBD1 (5 bases). The CDR3 consists of 14 residues. V was cut by 6 bases and J by 11 bases, with 22 bases left in between. CDR1 ENHRY and CDR2 SYGVKD come from the germline V gene. Written as DNA, the CDR3 is TGTGCCATCAGAGCTAACTCACAGGCGACTGGGGCTTTCTTT. It yields the protein CAIRANSQATGAFF.

This clonotype has a count of ten or more. This chain joins TRBV6-5 and TRBJ1-5; D unresolved. CDR3 length: 15 amino acids. V was cut by 4 bases and J by 4 bases, with 14 bases left in between. CDR1 MNHEY and CDR2 SVGAGI come from the germline V gene. CDR3 sequence (DNA): TGTGCCAGCAGTTCCACTCGGGCGACGAATCAGCCCCAGCATTTT. Translated: CASSSTRATNQPQHF.

This clonotype has just a few counts. The chain carries TRBV19 and TRBJ1-5; D is perhaps TRBD1 (5 bases). CDR3 length: 14 amino acids. Germline-derived CDR1 and CDR2 are LNHDA and SQIVND (reference sequence). Trimming removed 3 bases from V and 2 bases from J, with 8 bases in between. The CDR3 sequence: CASSMATGNQPQHF. In DNA, the CDR3 is TGTGCCAGTAGTATGGCGACAGGCAATCAGCCCCAGCATTTT.

The sample holds many counts of this clonotype. The gene calls are TRBV15 and TRBJ1-2; no definite D call. V was pared by 0 bases and J by 7 bases, with 15 bases between. CDR1 is LNHNV, CDR2 YYDKDF, per germline (reference sequence). CDR3 size: 15 residues. Here the CDR3 DNA reads TGTGCCACCAGCAGAGATCTAATTGGGCAGGCTGGCTACACCTTC. This sequence encodes CATSRDLIGQAGYTF.

The sample holds many counts of this clonotype. V usage is TRBV12-3 or TRBV12-4 and J usage is TRBJ1-2; the D gene is possibly TRBD1 (5 bases). The CDR3 loop spans 14 amino acids. Trimming removed 6 bases at V and 5 bases at J, with 16 bases between. This CDR3 is CASSPRGDGYGYTF. Written as DNA, the CDR3 is TGTGCCAGCAGCCCCCGGGGGGACGGGTATGGCTACACCTTC.

With respect to this clonotype: Being one base from a much bigger clone, this may be a read error. This chain links TRBV7-9 with TRBJ2-7; maybe TRBD1 (5 bases). CDR3 size: 15 residues. V was trimmed by 4 bases and J by 6 bases, leaving 19 bases between them. From germline, CDR1 is SEHNR and CDR2 FQNEAQ (reference sequence). CDR3 DNA sequence: TGTGCCAGCAGCTCAGTGGGCAGGGAAGGCTGCGAGCAGTACTTC. The encoded protein is CASSSVGREGCEQYF.

This clonotype was seen repeatedly, ten times or more. The V and J genes are TRBV12-3 or TRBV12-4 and TRBJ2-5; no firm D call. Trimming stripped 3 bases from V and 0 bases from J, with 8 bases between. The CDR3 extends over 14 amino acids. The DNA for the CDR3 is TGTGCCAGCAGTTTTTCAGGACACCAAGAGACCCAGTACTTC. Protein product: CASSFSGHQETQYF.

This clonotype was recorded many times. The chain carries TRBV20-1 and TRBJ2-7, with 12 bases aligning to TRBD1. V gave up 5 bases and J gave up 6 bases; unmatched junction bases: 5. This CDR3 region has 13 residues. Germline values: CDR1 DFQATT, CDR2 SNEGSKA (reference sequence). CDR3 amino acids: CSAWDRGQSEQYF. CDR3 coding DNA: TGCAGTGCTTGGGACAGGGGGCAATCCGAGCAGTACTTC.

This clonotype was counted ten times or more. This chain connects TRBV7-6 to TRBJ1-3; D is perhaps TRBD1 (6 bases). This CDR3 is 14 amino acids long. The V and J ends lost 6 bases and 4 bases respectively, with 13 bases between them. The V gene's germline CDR1 is SGHVS and CDR2 FNYEAQ. The CDR3, as DNA: TGTGCCAGCAGTCAACAGGGAACCGGAAACACCATATATTTT. This gives the protein CASSQQGTGNTIYF. Looking up the rest from reference TRBV7-6 and TRBJ1-3 gives the full variable domain: GAGVSQSPRYKVTKRGQDVALRCDPISGHVSLYWYRQALGQGPEFLTYFNYEAQQDKSGLPNDRFSAERPEGSISTLTIQRTEQRDSAMYRCASSQQGTGNTIYFGEGSWLTVV.

This chain links TRBV14 with TRBJ1-2; D is undetermined. This CDR3 is 15 amino acids long. Trimming shortened V by 4 bases and J by 0 bases, and 12 bases separated the two germline ends. From germline, CDR1 is SGHDN and CDR2 FVKESK. DNA for the CDR3: TGTGCCAGCAGCCTTCCCCAGACTACTAACTATGGCTACACCTTC. Amino acids: CASSLPQTTNYGYTF.

In regard to this clonotype: The CDR3 end shows no conserved phenylalanine or tryptophan, and so a read error is likely. V gene TRBV2 combines with J gene TRBJ2-7, with a tentative D call TRBD2 (6 bases). The CDR3 loop spans 11 amino acids. V was pared by 8 bases and J by 6 bases, with 11 bases between. Germline lookup yields CDR1 SNHLY and CDR2 FYNNEI. CDR3 in DNA: TGTGCCAGCGGGGGGACCTCCGAGCAGTACCTC. This sequence encodes CASGGTSEQYL.

This chain uses TRBV19 with TRBJ1-3, with 7 positions matching TRBD1. Looked up from germline, CDR1 is LNHDA and CDR2 is SQIVND (reference sequence). The J segment lost 7 bases and the V segment lost 11 bases, leaving 8 bases of the junction unmatched. The CDR3 is 12 residues long. The CDR3 bases are TGTGCCGCACAGGGGAACGCGAACACCATATATTTT. As protein: CAAQGNANTIYF.